What follows are 20 T cell receptor beta chains derived from one specimen sequenced in a study of CD8+ T cells in alopecia areata. The authors extracted RNA and reverse transcribed it into cDNA as the sequencing template. The assay was immunoSEQ multiplex PCR, and TCRdb's table has in-frame clones only and misses some. This repertoire shows 140,000 to 150,000 clones, 40% to 50% found once; its top ten account for roughly 7.5%. What was sequenced was CD4+ T cells sorted from blood. Source of these receptors: a human donor with alopecia areata.

The rearrangement uses TRBV18 and TRBJ1-2; no reliable D call. This CDR3 is 12 amino acids long. The V gene's germline CDR1 is KGHSH and CDR2 LQKENI. V lost 2 bases and J 4 bases, leaving 5 bases between the germline ends. The CDR3 DNA is TGTGCCAGCTCACCAGAGGTCTATGGCTACACCTTC. It encodes CASSPEVYGYTF.

This clone occurred a few times. The chain combines TRBV19 with TRBJ2-3; D perhaps matches TRBD1 (6 bases). The length of the CDR3 is 16 residues. CDR1 and CDR2 from the germline V gene are LNHDA and SQIVND (reference sequence). Trimming cost V 5 bases and J 4 bases, with 19 bases left between them. The CDR3 reads CASSAYRQALPDTQYF. DNA for the CDR3: TGTGCCAGTAGTGCGTACCGACAGGCTCTCCCAGATACGCAGTATTTT.

On this clone: The same CDR3 arises from other DNA sequences in this sample as well. The chain links TRBV29-1 to TRBJ2-7; D is undetermined. V lost 4 bases to trimming and J lost 3 bases, with 4 bases between them. The CDR3 contains 10 residues. Germline lookup yields CDR1 SQVTM and CDR2 ANQGSEA. The CDR3 spells CSVGDYEQYF. CDR3 in DNA: TGCAGCGTTGGGGACTACGAGCAGTACTTC.

This clone was counted once. This chain joins TRBV29-1 and TRBJ2-3; D is unresolved. V dropped 6 bases and J dropped 1 base, with 20 bases sitting between them. The CDR3 is 16 residues long. Germline CDR1 is SQVTM and CDR2 is ANQGSEA. CDR3 residues: CSVRSPASGGTDTQYF. CDR3 nucleotides: TGCAGCGTCCGAAGTCCGGCCTCGGGTGGCACAGATACGCAGTATTTT.

The chain employs TRBV10-3 and TRBJ1-1, with 8 bases fitting TRBD1. Germline V gene data show CDR1 as ENHRY and CDR2 as SYGVKD. This CDR3 is built from 14 residues. The ends lost 7 bases at V and 1 base at J; junction bases unmatched: 5. The CDR3 is CAITQDRANTEAFF. For the CDR3, the DNA is TGTGCCATCACCCAGGACAGGGCGAACACTGAAGCTTTCTTT.

This clone was observed a handful of times. The chain employs TRBV27 and TRBJ2-4; 8 bases are a match to TRBD1. This CDR3 is built from 13 residues. The germline CDR1 and CDR2 sequences are MNHEY and SMNVEV (reference sequence). V shed 2 bases, J shed 13 bases, and the junction held 7 bases outside the gene matches. The CDR3 DNA follows: TGTGCCAGCAGTTTAGTCCGGACAGGGAAACAGTACTTC. Its translation: CASSLVRTGKQYF.

The CDR3 DNA follows: TGTGCCAGCAGCTACGGGGGCGGGAGATACGAGCAGTACTTC. It translates to CASSYGGGRYEQYF. The chain is built from TRBV7-2 and TRBJ2-7; TRBD2 might be the D (7 bases). CDR3 length: 14 residues. Germline V gene sequence: CDR1 SGHTA, CDR2 FQGNSA. Trimming shortened V by 4 bases and J by 4 bases, and 14 bases separated the two germline ends.

This sequence joins TRBV19 and TRBJ1-5; TRBD1 agrees at 10 bases. The CDR3 contains 18 residues. CDR1 and CDR2 (germline): LNHDA, SQIVND (reference sequence). Trimming took 3 bases from V and 3 from J; bases not matched to a gene: 11. The CDR3 nucleotides read TGTGCCAGTAGTATCCCCGGACAGGGGGTTTTAAACAATCAGCCCCAGCATTTT. Translating gives CASSIPGQGVLNNQPQHF.

This clone appeared a few times. The chain couples TRBV29-1 to TRBJ1-2, with TRBD1 identical over 7 bases. The CDR3 totals 14 residues. CDR1 and CDR2 from the germline V gene are SQVTM and ANQGSEA. With V trimmed by 6 bases and J by 0 bases, 7 bases remained unmatched. Written as DNA, the CDR3 is TGCAGCGTGAGCCCGGGACAGACTAACTATGGCTACACCTTC. It specifies CSVSPGQTNYGYTF. The full variable domain, with the rest looked up from reference TRBV29-1 and TRBJ1-2, is SAVISQKPSRDICQRGTSLTIQCQVDSQVTMMFWYRQQPGQSLTLIATANQGSEATYESGFVIDKFPISRPNLTFSTLTVSNMSPEDSSIYLCSVSPGQTNYGYTFGSGTRLTVV.

This clone occurred once. The rearrangement links TRBV5-1 to TRBJ2-5, with D unclear. Germline loops: CDR1 SGHRS, CDR2 YFSETQ. Trimming took 0 bases from V and 2 from J, leaving 8 bases between them. The CDR3 loop spans 14 amino acids. CDR3 nucleotide sequence: TGCGCCAGCAGCTTGGAAGACATACAAGAGACCCAGTACTTC. This codes for CASSLEDIQETQYF.

This sequence joins TRBV29-1 and TRBJ2-1, with 7 bases that match TRBD2. CDR1 is SQVTM, CDR2 ANQGSEA, per germline. V lost 5 bases and J lost 2; bases outside the gene matches: 12. CDR3 length: 16 residues. CDR3 sequence: CSVRLAERGAYNEQFF. The CDR3 bases are TGCAGCGTTAGGCTAGCGGAAAGGGGAGCCTACAATGAGCAGTTCTTC.

This clone was counted once. The gene calls are TRBV6-5 and TRBJ1-2; the match to TRBD1 covers 10 bases. Germline-derived CDR1 and CDR2 are MNHEY and SVGAGI. The CDR3 is 13 residues long. V was pared by 6 bases and J by 8 bases, with 6 bases of the junction left unmatched. CDR3 nucleotide sequence: TGTGCCAGCAGCCCCGACAGGGGGCGAGGCTACACCTTC. Its protein product is CASSPDRGRGYTF.

A few counts support this clone. This chain uses TRBV29-1 with TRBJ2-3; possible D gene TRBD2, 5 bases. V was pared by 4 bases and J by 5 bases, with 7 bases between. Germline V gene sequence: CDR1 SQVTM, CDR2 ANQGSEA. The CDR3 extends over 11 amino acids. Here the CDR3 DNA reads TGCAGCGTTGCGAGGGTAGATACGCAGTATTTT. Residues: CSVARVDTQYF.

The gene calls are TRBV29-1 and TRBJ1-3, with D perhaps TRBD1 (6 bases). This CDR3 spans 14 amino acids. Trimming took off 6 bases at V and 2 bases at J, with 14 bases between the two ends. From germline, CDR1 is SQVTM and CDR2 ANQGSEA. The CDR3 region is CSVLGAETGNTIYF. The DNA for the CDR3 is TGCAGCGTGCTGGGGGCAGAGACTGGAAACACCATATATTTT.

The rearrangement uses TRBV9 and TRBJ2-5, with 7 bases lining up with TRBD2. Trimming cost V 6 bases and J 5 bases; bases outside gene matches: 7. The CDR3 loop spans 13 amino acids. CDR1 SGDLS and CDR2 YYNGEE come from the germline V gene. Here the CDR3 reads CASTTGGRETQYF. The DNA for the CDR3 is TGTGCCAGCACCACGGGAGGAAGGGAGACCCAGTACTTC.

This clone was detected a few times. The chain couples TRBV19 to TRBJ1-5; possible D gene TRBD1, 6 bases. Trimming stripped 6 bases from V and 6 bases from J, with 9 bases between. This CDR3 comprises 12 residues. Germline V gene sequence: CDR1 LNHDA, CDR2 SQIVND (reference sequence). The DNA for the CDR3 is TGTGCCAGTAGCGGGGGGCTTCAGCCCCAGCATTTT. Translated: CASSGGLQPQHF.

V and J are TRBV2 and TRBJ1-1; TRBD1 might be the D (5 bases). Germline CDR1 is SNHLY and CDR2 is FYNNEI. The CDR3 has 13 residues. V lost 10 bases and J 0 bases, leaving 12 bases between the germline ends. CDR3 protein: CANFRVLNTEAFF. CDR3 bases: TGTGCCAACTTCAGGGTTCTGAACACTGAAGCTTTCTTT.

The CDR3 region is CASRGTSGRAANTGELFF. The CDR3 region has the DNA TGTGCCAGCCGGGGGACTAGCGGGAGGGCGGCGAACACCGGGGAGCTGTTTTTT. The V gene is TRBV7-3, the J gene TRBJ2-2; 16 bases fit TRBD2. Germline CDR1 and CDR2: SGHTA and FQGTGA. Trimming removed 8 bases from V and 0 bases from J; junction bases left unmatched: 6. The CDR3 runs 18 residues.

V gene TRBV6-5 combines with J gene TRBJ1-4; D not certain. V lost 6 bases, J lost 2 bases, and 7 bases lay in between. There are 13 residues in the CDR3. Germline loops: CDR1 MNHEY, CDR2 SVGAGI. The CDR3 DNA is TGTGCCAGCAGGGCCGAGACTAATGAAAAACTGTTTTTT. It yields the protein CASRAETNEKLFF.

The chain employs TRBV2 and TRBJ2-1; D remains unclear. The V end was cut by 1 base, the J end by 6 bases, with 7 bases between. The length of the CDR3 is 13 residues. Germline CDR1 SNHLY, CDR2 FYNNEI. DNA of the CDR3: TGTGCCAGCAGTGAAGAAGCTTTCAATGAGCAGTTCTTC. Translating it yields CASSEEAFNEQFF.